The clone carrying this T cell receptor beta chain was observed at least ten times. The assay was immunoSEQ multiplex PCR, and TCRdb's table has in-frame clones only and misses some. In the table there are 40,000 to 45,000 clones, around 80% of which are singletons. The entry originates in a study of PD-L1 blockade in urothelial cancer. Trimming pared 5 bases from V and 5 bases from J, leaving 19 bases between. There are 15 residues in the CDR3. CDR1 and CDR2 from the germline V gene are MNHEY and SMNVEV (reference sequence). V gene TRBV27 combines with J gene TRBJ2-7; tentative D call: TRBD1 (5 bases). This material consisted of PBMCs, taken around atezolizumab (anti-PD-L1) treatment. This receptor was identified in a man between 65 and 85 years old with urothelial cancer. DNA of the CDR3: TGTGCCAGCAGTCTACCGACGGCGCAGGGCCACGAGCAGTACTTC. Translated, it gives CASSLPTAQGHEQYF.